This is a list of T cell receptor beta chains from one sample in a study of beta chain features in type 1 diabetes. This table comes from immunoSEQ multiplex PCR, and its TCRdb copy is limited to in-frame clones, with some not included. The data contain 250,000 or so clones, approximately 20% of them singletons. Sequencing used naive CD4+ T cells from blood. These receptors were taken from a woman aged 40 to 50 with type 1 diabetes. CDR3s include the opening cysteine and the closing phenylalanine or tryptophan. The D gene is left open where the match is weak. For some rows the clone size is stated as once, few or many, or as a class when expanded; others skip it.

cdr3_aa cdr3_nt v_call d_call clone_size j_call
CASSPWTGTGMNTEAFF TGCGCCAGCAGCCCATGGACAGGGACCGGCATGAACACTGAAGCTTTCTTT TRBV5-1 TRBD1 - TRBJ1-1
CASSIRPGQGDEQYF TGTGCCAGTAGTATAAGACCGGGACAGGGGGACGAGCAGTACTTC TRBV19 TRBD1 few TRBJ2-7
CASSSLTQNTEAFF TGTGCCAGCAGTTCTCTGACTCAGAACACTGAAGCTTTCTTT TRBV6-1 - - TRBJ1-1
CASSTRDRGLAGGNNEQFF TGTGCCAGTAGTACCCGGGACAGGGGACTAGCGGGTGGGAACAATGAGCAGTTCTTC TRBV19 TRBD2 - TRBJ2-1
CASSPGQPNQPQHF TGTGCCAGCAGCCCCGGACAACCGAATCAGCCCCAGCATTTT TRBV7-9 - - TRBJ1-5
CASSPGTDYEQYF TGTGCCAGTAGTCCCGGGACAGACTACGAGCAGTACTTC TRBV19 TRBD1 few TRBJ2-7
CASSPQEQETQYF TGTGCCAGCTCACCACAGGAGCAAGAGACCCAGTACTTC TRBV18 - - TRBJ2-5
CASGRYEQYF TGTGCCAGCGGGCGCTACGAGCAGTACTTC TRBV6-5 - few TRBJ2-7
CAWSKGVSGELFF TGTGCCTGGAGTAAGGGGGTTTCCGGGGAGCTGTTTTTT TRBV30 - - TRBJ2-2
CASSLLLGGSDGYTF TGTGCCAGCAGCTTATTGTTAGGGGGATCAGATGGCTACACCTTC TRBV7-6 - - TRBJ1-2
CASSPPSKSGRAVEQFF TGTGCCAGCTCACCGCCTTCGAAGAGCGGGAGGGCAGTTGAGCAGTTCTTC TRBV18 TRBD2 - TRBJ2-1
CSVTGTGWQQAFF TGCAGCGTTACCGGGACAGGATGGCAGCAAGCTTTCTTT TRBV29-1 TRBD1 few TRBJ1-1
CASSLLFGGTDTQYF TGTGCCAGCAGCCTGCTGTTCGGCGGGACAGATACGCAGTATTTT TRBV7-9 - - TRBJ2-3
CASSLPSTEAFF TGTGCCAGCAGCTTGCCCAGCACTGAAGCTTTCTTT TRBV5-4 - - TRBJ1-1
CSVMTGDSRGSTGYTF TGCAGCGTTATGACAGGGGACTCTAGGGGAAGTACTGGCTACACCTTC TRBV29-1 TRBD1 few TRBJ1-2
CASSLAPPGGREAFF TGCGCCAGCAGCTTGGCCCCGCCAGGGGGTCGCGAAGCTTTCTTT TRBV5-1 TRBD1 - TRBJ1-1